This TCR beta chain came from a study of T cell responses to AZD1222 COVID-19 vaccine. Points from the study as a whole: Repertoires were sampled only after the peak T cell response. Donors were chiefly white British, with a greater number of females, and clonal diversity was perhaps underestimated. At baseline, seropositivity was found in only six or seven AZD1222 recipients. Within unmutated variant regions lay the reported targets of nearly half of spike-specific TCRs.

As concerns this clone: Its target is not known.

This CDR3 spans 10 amino acids. The V gene lost 5 bases and the J gene lost 5 bases, with 1 base spanning the gap. Germline lookup yields CDR1 MDHEN and CDR2 SYDVKM. The repertoire was sequenced with immunoSEQ multiplex PCR; TCRdb's copy has only in-frame clones and lacks some. The sample consists of around 150,000 clones, 92% of them appearing once. This sequence originates from an adult who received the AZD1222 COVID-19 vaccine. The sequencing here drew on peripheral blood, taken 28 days after the second AZD1222 dose. The chain uses TRBV28 and TRBJ2-1; D call uncertain. Here the CDR3 reads CASSNNEQFF. CDR3 DNA: TGTGCCAGCAGTAACAATGAGCAGTTCTTC.